This T cell receptor beta chain was identified in a study of blood T cell repertoires in COVID-19. On the study more broadly: From the United States, Italy and Spain came samples of acute and convalescent COVID-19. In each case, the material was cDNA or gDNA derived from T cells, B-cell-depleted T cells, or PBMCs.

The CDR3 consists of 18 residues. Here immunoSEQ multiplex PCR was the method, and the copy in TCRdb shows in-frame clones only, minus some. This repertoire shows approximately 410,000 clones, 80% to 90% found once; its top ten account for approximately 1.4%. The sequence derives from a woman under 40 with active or convalescent COVID-19. The chain employs TRBV21-1 and TRBJ1-6; the table names TRBD1, a call not compared with the DNA. TRBV21-1 is termed a pseudogene. What was sequenced was peripheral blood. CDR3 loop: CASSGDRGPGTNNSPLHF. CDR3 nucleotides: TGTGCCAGCAGCGGGGACAGGGGCCCCGGCACTAATAATTCACCCCTCCACTTT.